These T cell receptor beta chains were read from a single sample in a study of graft-versus-host responses after intestinal transplantation. Here immunoSEQ multiplex PCR was the method, and the copy in TCRdb shows in-frame clones only, minus some. The sample carries over 10,000 clones, about four fifths recorded once. Sequencing used PBMCs, obtained after intestinal transplantation. The receptors were sampled from a human patient who received an intestinal transplant, so some T cells may come from the graft donor. The CDR3 runs from the conserved cysteine through the conserved F or W. D genes are given only for firm matches. Size is omitted from some rows. Given values are once, few, many or a class for expanded clones.

D gene: .; V gene: TRBV4-1; clone size: .; J gene: TRBJ2-4; CDR3 DNA: TGCGCCAGCAGCCCTAACCACGGGAACATAGCCAAAAACATTCAGTACTTC; CDR3 protein: CASSPNHGNIAKNIQYF
D gene: .; V gene: TRBV23-1; clone size: .; J gene: TRBJ2-5; CDR3 DNA: TGCGCCAGCAGCACAGGTCAAGAGACCCAGTACTTC; CDR3 protein: CASSTGQETQYF
D gene: .; V gene: TRBV30; clone size: few; J gene: TRBJ2-1; CDR3 DNA: TGTGCCTGGAGTCGCAGCCCTTCCTACAATGAGCAGTTCTTC; CDR3 protein: CAWSRSPSYNEQFF
D gene: .; V gene: TRBV6-5; clone size: .; J gene: TRBJ2-2; CDR3 DNA: TGTGCCAGCAGTTACTCGCGGAACACCGGGGAGCTGTTTTTT; CDR3 protein: CASSYSRNTGELFF
D gene: .; V gene: TRBV5-1; clone size: .; J gene: TRBJ1-3; CDR3 DNA: TGCGCCAGCAGCTTGGGGCAGGCGAGCTCTGGAAACACCATATATTTT; CDR3 protein: CASSLGQASSGNTIYF
D gene: .; V gene: TRBV28; clone size: .; J gene: TRBJ1-5; CDR3 DNA: TGTGCCAGCAGTTTACAGGTGCGGGTAAATCAGCCCCAGCATTTT; CDR3 protein: CASSLQVRVNQPQHF
D gene: .; V gene: TRBV6-5; clone size: .; J gene: TRBJ1-1; CDR3 DNA: TGTGCCAGCACTCCCCGCGGGACGAGGAACACTGAAGCTTTCTTT; CDR3 protein: CASTPRGTRNTEAFF
D gene: TRBD1; V gene: TRBV2; clone size: .; J gene: TRBJ2-1; CDR3 DNA: TGTGCCAGTAGAGCGGACAGGGGAGGCCCCAATGAGCAGTTCTTC; CDR3 protein: CASRADRGGPNEQFF
D gene: .; V gene: TRBV19; clone size: .; J gene: TRBJ1-1; CDR3 DNA: TGTGCCAGTAGTCGAGGGGGGGGCCTAACTGAAGCTTTCTTT; CDR3 protein: CASSRGGGLTEAFF
D gene: .; V gene: TRBV11-2; clone size: .; J gene: TRBJ1-6; CDR3 DNA: TGTGCCACCGCGGCGGGGGGCGAAGGTTCACCCCTCCACTTT; CDR3 protein: CATAAGGEGSPLHF
D gene: .; V gene: TRBV10-3; clone size: .; J gene: TRBJ2-7; CDR3 DNA: TGTGCCATCAGTGAGGACATCTACGAGCAGTACTTC; CDR3 protein: CAISEDIYEQYF
D gene: TRBD2; V gene: TRBV6-1; clone size: .; J gene: TRBJ2-6; CDR3 DNA: TGTGCCAGCAGTGGGACGCAGCGGGGGCAGTCGCTGTTTATCGTCCTGACTTTC; CDR3 protein: CASSGTQRGQSLFIVLTF
D gene: .; V gene: TRBV6-5; clone size: .; J gene: TRBJ2-6; CDR3 DNA: TGTGCCAGCAGTTACTCACTCTCTGGGGCCAACGTCCTGACTTTC; CDR3 protein: CASSYSLSGANVLTF
D gene: TRBD1; V gene: TRBV5-4; clone size: .; J gene: TRBJ2-7; CDR3 DNA: TGTGCCAGCAGCCGGGACAGGGCCTACGAGCAGTACTTC; CDR3 protein: CASSRDRAYEQYF
D gene: .; V gene: TRBV5-8; clone size: .; J gene: TRBJ1-2; CDR3 DNA: TGTGCCAGCAGCCTGGACAGCTCTCATGGCTACACCTTC; CDR3 protein: CASSLDSSHGYTF
D gene: .; V gene: TRBV2; clone size: .; J gene: TRBJ2-1; CDR3 DNA: TGTGCCAGCAGTGGGGTCGTTGGCTACAATGAGCAGTTCTTC; CDR3 protein: CASSGVVGYNEQFF
D gene: .; V gene: TRBV2; clone size: .; J gene: TRBJ2-7; CDR3 DNA: TGTGCCAGCTCTCGGAAAACCTACGAGCAGTACTTC; CDR3 protein: CASSRKTYEQYF
D gene: .; V gene: TRBV11-2; clone size: .; J gene: TRBJ2-1; CDR3 DNA: TGTGCCAGCAGCCCTAGCCCGGGGGCCGGGGGTTACAATGAGCAGTTCTTC; CDR3 protein: CASSPSPGAGGYNEQFF
D gene: TRBD1; V gene: TRBV6-1; clone size: .; J gene: TRBJ1-1; CDR3 DNA: TGTGCCAGCGGCCTCACAGGGGGGAACACTGAAGCTTTCTTT; CDR3 protein: CASGLTGGNTEAFF
D gene: .; V gene: TRBV9; clone size: .; J gene: TRBJ1-2; CDR3 DNA: TGTGCCAGCAGCGTAAGCGTTGACTATGGCTACACCTTC; CDR3 protein: CASSVSVDYGYTF
D gene: .; V gene: TRBV13; clone size: .; J gene: TRBJ1-3; CDR3 DNA: TGTGCCAGCAGCTTCGCGGGGACTGGAAACACCATATATTTT; CDR3 protein: CASSFAGTGNTIYF
D gene: .; V gene: TRBV6-4; clone size: .; J gene: TRBJ2-2; CDR3 DNA: TGTGCCAGCACCCACAGTATCACCGGGGAGCTGTTTTTT; CDR3 protein: CASTHSITGELFF
D gene: .; V gene: TRBV6-6; clone size: .; J gene: TRBJ2-7; CDR3 DNA: TGTGCCAGCAGTTATCAGGACCTTGGTGAGCAGTACTTC; CDR3 protein: CASSYQDLGEQYF
D gene: .; V gene: TRBV6-5; clone size: .; J gene: TRBJ1-6; CDR3 DNA: TGTGCCAGCAGTTACTCGGGCGCACCCCTCCACTTT; CDR3 protein: CASSYSGAPLHF
D gene: .; V gene: TRBV2; clone size: .; J gene: TRBJ2-7; CDR3 DNA: TGTGCCAGCATCCAAGGGGGCTACGAGCAGTACTTC; CDR3 protein: CASIQGGYEQYF
D gene: .; V gene: TRBV18; clone size: once; J gene: TRBJ2-1; CDR3 DNA: TGTGCCAGCTCACCACTCCTAGAGAATGAGCAGTTCTTC; CDR3 protein: CASSPLLENEQFF
D gene: .; V gene: TRBV5-1; clone size: few; J gene: TRBJ2-7; CDR3 DNA: TGCGCCAGCAGCTTGGCCGGGGTCGGCGGACCAAGGCACTACGAGCAGTACTTC; CDR3 protein: CASSLAGVGGPRHYEQYF
D gene: .; V gene: TRBV14; clone size: .; J gene: TRBJ2-4; CDR3 DNA: TGTGCCAGCAGCCAAGGGGAGTACATTCAGTACTTC; CDR3 protein: CASSQGEYIQYF
D gene: .; V gene: TRBV6-4; clone size: few; J gene: TRBJ1-6; CDR3 DNA: TGTGCCAGCAGTGACGGGCAGGAGAATTCACCCCTCCACTTT; CDR3 protein: CASSDGQENSPLHF
D gene: .; V gene: TRBV28; clone size: once; J gene: TRBJ2-7; CDR3 DNA: TGTGCCAGCAGTCCCGGGGCCCCCTACGAGCAGTACTTC; CDR3 protein: CASSPGAPYEQYF
D gene: TRBD2; V gene: TRBV6-6; clone size: few; J gene: TRBJ2-3; CDR3 DNA: TGTGCCAGCATCAAAACGGGGGGTACAGATACGCAGTATTTT; CDR3 protein: CASIKTGGTDTQYF
D gene: TRBD2; V gene: TRBV10-1; clone size: .; J gene: TRBJ2-3; CDR3 DNA: TGCGCCAGCAGTGGAAGCGGGAACCCAGATACGCAGTATTTT; CDR3 protein: CASSGSGNPDTQYF
D gene: TRBD2; V gene: TRBV6-5; clone size: .; J gene: TRBJ2-1; CDR3 DNA: TGTGCCAGCAGTTACTCGAGTGTAGCGGGACGAGAGCAGTTCTTC; CDR3 protein: CASSYSSVAGREQFF
D gene: .; V gene: TRBV10-1; clone size: .; J gene: TRBJ2-1; CDR3 DNA: TGCGCCAGCAGTGATACTGGGAATGAGCAGTTCTTC; CDR3 protein: CASSDTGNEQFF
D gene: .; V gene: TRBV30; clone size: .; J gene: TRBJ2-7; CDR3 DNA: TGTGCCTGGAAGGCCAGTATATACGAGCAGTACTTC; CDR3 protein: CAWKASIYEQYF
D gene: .; V gene: TRBV7-9; clone size: .; J gene: TRBJ2-3; CDR3 DNA: TGTGCCAGCAGCTCCACCCGGGGGAACACAGATACGCAGTATTTT; CDR3 protein: CASSSTRGNTDTQYF
D gene: TRBD1; V gene: TRBV7-2; clone size: .; J gene: TRBJ2-7; CDR3 DNA: TGTGCCAGCAGCTTTACAGGGGTGCAGTACTTC; CDR3 protein: CASSFTGVQYF
D gene: .; V gene: TRBV2; clone size: .; J gene: TRBJ2-7; CDR3 DNA: TGTGCCAGCAGTGAGGCAGGGCAAGACTACGAGCAGTACTTC; CDR3 protein: CASSEAGQDYEQYF
D gene: .; V gene: TRBV29-1; clone size: .; J gene: TRBJ2-6; CDR3 DNA: TGCAGCGTATCTGAAGGAGGATCTGGGGCCAACGTCCTGACTTTC; CDR3 protein: CSVSEGGSGANVLTF
D gene: .; V gene: TRBV5-4; clone size: .; J gene: TRBJ1-1; CDR3 DNA: TGTGCCAGCAGCGGAGGGGGTGATTACACTGAAGCTTTCTTT; CDR3 protein: CASSGGGDYTEAFF
D gene: .; V gene: TRBV6-6; clone size: .; J gene: TRBJ2-5; CDR3 DNA: TGTGCCAGCAAACAGGGCGGACAAGAGACCCAGTACTTC; CDR3 protein: CASKQGGQETQYF
D gene: .; V gene: TRBV27; clone size: once; J gene: TRBJ2-3; CDR3 DNA: TGTGCCAGCAGTTTAACCCCTGACGGGGGTCCTTACACAGATACGCAGTATTTT; CDR3 protein: CASSLTPDGGPYTDTQYF
D gene: TRBD1; V gene: TRBV7-9; clone size: .; J gene: TRBJ2-5; CDR3 DNA: TGTGCCAGCAGCTTCCTTAGGGGGCAGGGAGCCCATGAGACCCAGTACTTC; CDR3 protein: CASSFLRGQGAHETQYF
D gene: .; V gene: TRBV10-1; clone size: .; J gene: TRBJ1-2; CDR3 DNA: TGCGCCAGCAGTGAGTCCAGACTCGATGGCTACACCTTC; CDR3 protein: CASSESRLDGYTF
D gene: .; V gene: TRBV11-3; clone size: once; J gene: TRBJ2-3; CDR3 DNA: TGTGCCAGCAGCTTAGAATTTTCTAGGGGGGGCAGTAATACGCAGTATTTT; CDR3 protein: CASSLEFSRGGSNTQYF
D gene: .; V gene: TRBV10-3; clone size: .; J gene: TRBJ2-5; CDR3 DNA: TGTGCCATCAGTGGAGGGGAGACCCAGTACTTC; CDR3 protein: CAISGGETQYF
D gene: TRBD2; V gene: TRBV7-9; clone size: .; J gene: TRBJ2-1; CDR3 DNA: TGTGCCAGCAGCTTAGATTCTAGCGGGAGGGACAATGAGCAGTTCTTC; CDR3 protein: CASSLDSSGRDNEQFF